Below are 25 T cell receptor beta chains sequenced from a single sample in a study of CD8+CD57+ T cells in acquired aplastic anemia. Patients who underwent sequencing had shown CD8+CD57+ cell expansion by flow cytometry. The template for TCR beta VDJ and CDR3 sequence profiling was genomic DNA. TCRdb re-called the reads with MiXCR, one entry per CDR3 protein. The table lists 260,000 or so distinct CDR3 sequences, around half of them singletons, with over 7.5% in the top ten. What was sequenced was sorted CD4+, CD8+, or CD8+CD57+ T cells (not recorded which) from PBMCs. These receptors all come from a human donor with aplastic anemia.

As for this clonotype: The CDR3 end shows no conserved phenylalanine or tryptophan, and so a read error is likely. It is unclear where the CDR3 begins or ends on the DNA, so no DNA is shown, and the CDR3 is as TCRdb lists it. The gene calls are TRBV7-2 and TRBJ1-4. The CDR3 contains 11 residues when both ends are counted. The germline CDR1 and CDR2 sequences are SGHTA and FQGNSA. The CDR3 is CASSSGLAGER.

This clonotype has a count of ten or more. V and J are TRBV29-1 and TRBJ2-7; no reliable D call. CDR3 length equals 13 residues. The germline CDR1 and CDR2 sequences are SQVTM and ANQGSEA. V was trimmed by 3 bases and J by 0 bases, leaving 9 bases between them. This CDR3 is CSVEDQDSYEQYF. The CDR3 DNA sequence: TGCAGCGTTGAGGATCAAGACTCCTACGAGCAGTACTTC.

The chain joins TRBV19 to TRBJ2-1; D unresolved. Germline-derived CDR1 and CDR2 are LNHDA and SQIVND (reference sequence). The V and J ends lost 6 bases and 5 bases respectively, with 17 bases between them. CDR3 length: 15 residues. The CDR3 DNA reads TGTGCCAGTAGCCAGGACGAAGAATTAAACAATGAGCAGTTCTTC. Encoded protein: CASSQDEELNNEQFF.

This clonotype came up many times. The chain couples TRBV15 to TRBJ2-2, with D perhaps matching TRBD1 or TRBD2 (7 bases each). This CDR3 is 14 amino acids long. Trimming removed 3 bases from V and 4 bases from J, with 9 bases in between. CDR1 LNHNV and CDR2 YYDKDF come from the germline V gene (reference sequence). The CDR3 region is CATSSRGGTGELFF. The CDR3 DNA follows: TGTGCCACCAGCAGCAGGGGGGGCACCGGGGAGCTGTTTTTT. The full variable domain, completed using reference TRBV15 and TRBJ2-2, is DAMVIQNPRYQVTQFGKPVTLSCSQTLNHNVMYWYQQKSSQAPKLLFHYYDKDFNNEADTPDNFQSRRPNTSFCFLDIRSPGLGDTAMYLCATSSRGGTGELFFGEGSRLTVL.

V is TRBV19 and J is TRBJ1-5, with D uncertain. There are 11 residues in the CDR3. Per germline, CDR1 LNHDA and CDR2 SQIVND (reference sequence). Deletions cut 10 bases from V and 15 bases from J, with 19 bases between. The CDR3 DNA is TGTGCCACCGCAAAAAAGGGTATCCGGCATTTT. Encoded protein: CATAKKGIRHF.

This clonotype was seen just once. This chain links TRBV29-1 with TRBJ2-1; TRBD2 matches 11 bases. V trimming: 5 bases; J trimming: 5 bases; junction bases outside the gene matches: 8. The CDR3 length is 15 residues. Germline CDR1 and CDR2: SQVTM and ANQGSEA. The CDR3 loop reads CSVLLAGDENNEQFF. CDR3 coding DNA: TGCAGCGTTCTACTAGCGGGGGACGAAAACAATGAGCAGTTCTTC.

This clonotype was picked up a small number of times. This sequence joins TRBV27 and TRBJ1-5, with D possibly being TRBD1 (6 bases). CDR3 length: 14 amino acids. Trimming pared 6 bases from V and 2 bases from J, leaving 11 bases between. CDR1 is MNHEY, CDR2 SMNVEV, per germline (reference sequence). This CDR3 reads CASRLTGGNQPQHF. The CDR3 bases are TGTGCCAGCAGGCTGACAGGTGGCAATCAGCCCCAGCATTTT.

The genes are TRBV10-1 and TRBJ2-5; D not resolved. The CDR3 consists of 14 residues. The germline V gene has CDR1 WNHNN and CDR2 SYGVQD (reference sequence). V lost 3 bases, J lost 3 bases, and 11 bases lay in between. This CDR3 reads CASSDSSLEETQYF. CDR3 DNA sequence: TGCGCCAGCAGTGACAGCAGCTTGGAAGAGACCCAGTACTTC.

This sequence joins TRBV19 and TRBJ1-2; a possible D gene is TRBD1 (6 bases). Germline CDR1 is LNHDA and CDR2 is SQIVND (reference sequence). V lost 11 bases to trimming and J lost 6 bases, with 16 bases between them. The CDR3 spans 12 residues. The CDR3 spells CAWNRAQDGYTF. In DNA form, the CDR3 reads TGTGCCTGGAACAGGGCCCAGGATGGCTACACCTTC.

The V and J genes are TRBV7-9 and TRBJ2-3, with D maybe TRBD2 (7 bases). Per germline, CDR1 SEHNR and CDR2 FQNEAQ (reference sequence). Trimming took off 0 bases at V and 0 bases at J, with 19 bases between the two ends. The CDR3 totals 19 residues. This CDR3 reads CASSLALGGLISSTDTQYF. CDR3 nucleotide sequence: TGTGCCAGCAGCTTAGCGCTCGGGGGGCTTATATCTAGCACAGATACGCAGTATTTT.

This clonotype was recorded at least ten times. V gene TRBV7-8 combines with J gene TRBJ2-3; no firm D call. The germline CDR1 and CDR2 sequences are SGHVS and FQNEAQ. V was trimmed by 4 bases and J by 6 bases, leaving 14 bases between them. This CDR3 has 14 amino acids. The CDR3 sequence: CASSSRVLLDTQYF. The CDR3 bases are TGTGCCAGCAGCTCAAGAGTACTACTGGATACGCAGTATTTT.

The J gene is TRBJ2-7, the V gene TRBV7-9; 9 bases map to TRBD1. Germline CDR1 SEHNR, CDR2 FQNEAQ (reference sequence). CDR3 size: 15 residues. After removal of 3 bases from V and 5 bases from J, the junction contained 8 bases not matched to a gene. CDR3 loop: CASSLVRDRAHEQYF. The DNA for the CDR3 is TGTGCCAGCAGCTTGGTCCGGGACAGGGCCCACGAGCAGTACTTC. Filled out from reference TRBV7-9 and TRBJ2-7, the complete variable domain reads DTGVSQNPRHKITKRGQNVTFRCDPISEHNRLYWYRQTLGQGPEFLTYFQNEAQLEKSRLLSDRFSAERPKGSFSTLEIQRTEQGDSAMYLCASSLVRDRAHEQYFGPGTRLTVT.

This clonotype was detected a few times. This sequence joins TRBV14 and TRBJ1-6; tentatively, D is TRBD1 (6 bases). Germline CDR1 and CDR2: SGHDN and FVKESK. Trimming took off 0 bases at V and 8 bases at J, with 14 bases between the two ends. This CDR3 has 16 amino acids. The CDR3 coding sequence is TGTGCCAGCAGCCAAGATACTATAGGGGGTTATTCACCCCTCCACTTT. Protein product: CASSQDTIGGYSPLHF.

The chain uses TRBV29-1 and TRBJ2-3; D perhaps matches TRBD2 (6 bases). Looked up from germline, CDR1 is SQVTM and CDR2 is ANQGSEA. The CDR3 has 14 amino acids. V gave up 6 bases and J gave up 0 bases, with 13 bases separating them. Written as DNA, the CDR3 is TGCAGCGTATCCGGGGGTGGTAGCACAGATACGCAGTATTTT. Its protein product is CSVSGGGSTDTQYF.

This clonotype was found many times. This rearrangement joins TRBV29-1 to TRBJ2-2, with 7 positions matching TRBD2. Germline V lookup: CDR1 SQVTM, CDR2 ANQGSEA. Germline trimming cut 2 bases from V and 0 bases from J; bases unmatched to any gene: 9. This CDR3 is built from 17 residues. This CDR3 reads CSVEIGTSETNTGELFF. The CDR3 nucleotides read TGCAGCGTTGAAATCGGAACTAGCGAGACGAACACCGGGGAGCTGTTTTTT.

This clonotype was observed a handful of times. This may stem from a read error, because a much larger clone lies one nucleotide away. The chain joins TRBV14 to TRBJ1-1; tentative D call: TRBD1 (5 bases). The CDR3 is 12 residues long. Germline loops: CDR1 SGHDN, CDR2 FVKESK. The CDR3 coding sequence is TGTGCCAGCAGCTTAATGGACACTGAAGCTCTCTTT. Protein sequence: CASSLMDTEALF.

Points on this clonotype: This may stem from a read error, because a much larger clone lies one nucleotide away. This chain joins TRBV6-2 or TRBV6-3 and TRBJ2-1; unclear D gene. Germline CDR1 MNHEY, CDR2 SVGEGT. The CDR3 consists of 12 residues. CDR3 nucleotides: TGTGCCAGCAGTTACTCACGGAATGGGCAGTTCTTC. Amino acid sequence: CASSYSRNGQFF.

This clonotype was observed at least ten times. The chain joins TRBV6-6 to TRBJ2-3; D call uncertain. Trimming removed 2 bases at V and 3 bases at J, with 9 bases between. Germline V gives CDR1 MNHNY, CDR2 SVGAGI (reference sequence). CDR3 length equals 14 residues. The CDR3 region has the DNA TGTGCCAGCAGTTACGATCCGTATACAGATACGCAGTATTTT. Protein: CASSYDPYTDTQYF.

With regard to this clonotype: A much larger clone sits a single nucleotide away, making a read error possible. In DNA, the CDR3 is TGCGCCAGCAGCCAAGGTGAGGGCCCCCGTATCGAGCAGTACTTC. This gives the protein CASSQGEGPRIEQYF. V is TRBV4-1 and J is TRBJ2-7; D perhaps matches TRBD2 (5 bases). V was shortened by 1 base and J by 6 bases, with 16 bases between the two germline ends. CDR1 MGHRA and CDR2 YSYEKL come from the germline V gene. The CDR3 contains 15 residues.

With regard to this clonotype: This may be a read error: a much more frequent sequence differs by one nucleotide. The rearrangement uses TRBV4-1 and TRBJ1-4; tentatively, D is TRBD1 (5 bases). The CDR3 is 14 amino acids. Germline V gene data show CDR1 as MGHRA and CDR2 as YSYEKL. Trimming stripped 1 base from V and 8 bases from J, with 11 bases between. In nucleotides, the CDR3 is TGCGCCAGCAGCCAAGGTCGGGGCGGGGAAAAACTGTTTTTT. It specifies CASSQGRGGEKLFF.

This chain connects TRBV19 to TRBJ2-1, with D hard to call. CDR3 size: 14 residues. Between the trimmed V and J ends, which lost 7 bases and 13 bases, there was a span of 23 bases. Per germline, CDR1 LNHDA and CDR2 SQIVND (reference sequence). This chain's CDR3 is CASTVTYSQVDQFF. The CDR3 region has the DNA TGTGCCAGTACTGTAACTTACAGCCAGGTAGATCAGTTCTTC. The full variable domain, its missing parts supplied by reference TRBV19 and TRBJ2-1, is DGGITQSPKYLFRKEGQNVTLSCEQNLNHDAMYWYRQDPGQGLRLIYYSQIVNDFQKGDIAEGYSVSREKKESFPLTVTSAQKNPTAFYLCASTVTYSQVDQFFGPGTRLTVL.

The V gene is TRBV7-3, the J gene TRBJ1-6; D unresolved. The germline gives CDR1 SGHTA, CDR2 FQGTGA. V shed 6 bases and J shed 9 bases, with 12 bases lying between them. CDR3 length equals 13 residues. The CDR3 is CASRSSGSSPLHF. The CDR3 DNA sequence: TGTGCCAGCAGGTCTAGCGGGAGTTCACCCCTCCACTTT.

This clonotype was recorded at least ten times. The CDR3 here is CASSPREGSPLHF. CDR3 bases: TGCGCCAGCAGCCCGCGAGAAGGATCACCCCTCCACTTT. This rearrangement joins TRBV4-3 to TRBJ1-6, with D unresolved. V was pared by 4 bases and J by 10 bases, with 11 bases between. This CDR3 has 13 residues. Germline CDR1 reads LGHNA; CDR2 reads YSLEER.

V is TRBV7-6 and J is TRBJ2-1; the D gene is possibly TRBD1 (5 bases). With 0 bases removed from V and 8 bases from J, the gap between germline ends came to 8 bases. CDR3 length: 13 residues. CDR1 and CDR2 from the germline V gene are SGHVS and FNYEAQ. The CDR3 loop reads CASSLAGADEQFF. As DNA, the CDR3 is TGTGCCAGCAGCTTAGCAGGGGCGGATGAGCAGTTCTTC.

The table lists this clonotype with many counts. The V call is TRBV11-3, the J call TRBJ2-2; D is unclear. Germline V lookup: CDR1 SGHNT, CDR2 YENEEA. The CDR3 totals 16 residues. Trimming pared 2 bases from V and 0 bases from J, leaving 10 bases between. CDR3 DNA sequence: TGTGCCAGCAGCTTAAGTAGCATTACGAACACCGGGGAGCTGTTTTTT. Protein product: CASSLSSITNTGELFF. Together with reference TRBV11-3 and TRBJ2-2, the CDR3 gives the full variable domain: EAGVVQSPRYKIIEKKQPVAFWCNPISGHNTLYWYLQNLGQGPELLIRYENEEAVDDSQLPKDRFSAERLKGVDSTLKIQPAELGDSAVYLCASSLSSITNTGELFFGEGSRLTVL.